This T cell receptor beta chain is from a study of T cell repertoires in cytomegalovirus infection. Study overall: CMV epitopes in the study were HLA-C-restricted (recently identified) and HLA-B-restricted (well studied). CMV infection together with matching HLA type was indicated by public TCR beta signatures. Regarding the study as a whole: CMV-specific HLA-C-restricted TCR beta clonotypes dominated the ex vivo response.

With regard to this clonotype: The antigen remains unidentified.

V was clipped by 5 bases and J by 14 bases, with 24 bases between them. The CDR3 totals 14 residues. A single record per CDR3 protein comes from TCRdb applying MiXCR to the reads. This table holds about 570,000 distinct CDR3 sequences, under 45% found once. This sequence was found in a human donor in good health (CMV status not recorded). Some clones in this sample may be carry-over from other donors' samples. This sequence joins TRBV12-3 or TRBV12-4 and TRBJ2-5; D is possibly TRBD2 (6 bases). The material sequenced was cultured PBMCs, taken from culture after CMV antigen stimulation. The CDR3 sequence is CASSVTSMRPRPYF. In nucleotides, the CDR3 is TGTGCCAGCAGTGTTACTAGCATGAGACCCCGGCCTTACTTC.